This T cell receptor (beta chain) was sequenced in a study of blood T cells in healthy people across ages. A second PCR, run for about 7 to 12 cycles, used a sample-barcoded 5' primer plus a J-beta primer mix. TCRdb ran MiXCR on the 5' RACE reads and lists one entry per CDR3 protein. Among roughly 800,000 distinct CDR3 sequences, roughly 64% were seen once, and the ten largest hold about 20%. This CDR3 region has 14 residues. In germline, CDR1 is SEHNR, CDR2 FQNEAQ (reference sequence). V lost 5 bases, J lost 7 bases, and 11 bases stayed unmatched. The chain combines TRBV7-9 with TRBJ2-7; TRBD2 aligns across 7 bases. The sample was blood. The receptor's source is a man aged 30-40 years in good health. CDR3 nucleotide sequence: TGTGCCAGCAGCCCCGGGGGGTTGTCGGATGAGCAGTACTTC. It is translated as CASSPGGLSDEQYF.